This T cell receptor beta chain was recorded in a study of T cell changes during pregnancy in multiple sclerosis. The length of the CDR3 is 17 residues. Germline values: CDR1 SEHNR, CDR2 FQNEAQ (reference sequence). V was cut by 1 base and J by 1 base, with 16 bases left in between. The data were produced by immunoSEQ multiplex PCR, yet TCRdb's version contains in-frame clones alone and is incomplete. Of 85,000 to 120,000 clones listed, under 95% are singletons. The sequence derives from a female donor with multiple sclerosis, enrolled in a pregnancy study. The input for sequencing was peripheral blood, taken after pregnancy. The rearrangement links TRBV7-9 to TRBJ1-1; D perhaps matches TRBD1 (5 bases). CDR3 in amino acids: CASSLVITGGQNTEAFF. CDR3 DNA sequence: TGTGCCAGCAGCTTAGTCATCACGGGGGGTCAGAACACTGAAGCTTTCTTT.